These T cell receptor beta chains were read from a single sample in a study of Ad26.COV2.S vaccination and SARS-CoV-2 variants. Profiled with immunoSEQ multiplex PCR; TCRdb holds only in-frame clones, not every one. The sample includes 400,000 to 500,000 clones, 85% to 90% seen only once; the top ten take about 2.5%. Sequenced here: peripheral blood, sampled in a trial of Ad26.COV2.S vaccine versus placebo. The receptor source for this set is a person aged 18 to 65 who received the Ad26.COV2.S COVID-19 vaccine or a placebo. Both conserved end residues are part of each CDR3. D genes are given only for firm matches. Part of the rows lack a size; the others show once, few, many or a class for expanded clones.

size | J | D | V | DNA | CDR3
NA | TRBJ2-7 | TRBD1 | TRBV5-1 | TGCGCCAGCAGCTTTCCCGGGACAGTCTACGAGCAGTACTTC | CASSFPGTVYEQYF
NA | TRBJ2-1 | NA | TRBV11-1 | TGTGCCAGCAGCTTGAACTCATGGTACAATGAGCAGTTCTTC | CASSLNSWYNEQFF
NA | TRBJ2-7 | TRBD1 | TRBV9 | TGTGCCAGCAGTCAGGGGGGACAGGGTTACGAGCAGTACTTC | CASSQGGQGYEQYF
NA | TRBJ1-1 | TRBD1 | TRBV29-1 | TGCAGCGTTGAGGCGACAGGGGGGAACACTGAAGCTTTCTTT | CSVEATGGNTEAFF
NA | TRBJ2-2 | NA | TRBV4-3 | TGCGCCAGCAGCCAAGATACGCCGCGACAGTGGAATATAGGGGAGCTGTTTTTT | CASSQDTPRQWNIGELFF
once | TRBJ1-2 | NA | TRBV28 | TGTGCCAGCAGTTTATTAGCGAGACACGATTTTAACTATGGCTACACCTTC | CASSLLARHDFNYGYTF
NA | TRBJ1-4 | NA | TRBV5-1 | TGCGCCAGCAGCTCTGTACCGGGGAATGAAAAACTGTTTTTT | CASSSVPGNEKLFF
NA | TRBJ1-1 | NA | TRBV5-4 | TGTGCCAGCAGCCCAGCAGGGAACATGAACACTGAAGCTTTCTTT | CASSPAGNMNTEAFF
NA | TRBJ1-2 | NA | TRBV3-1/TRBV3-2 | TGTGCCAGCAGCCGAGGGGACTATGGCTACACCTTC | CASSRGDYGYTF
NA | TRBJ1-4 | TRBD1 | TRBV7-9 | TGTGCCAGCAGCTTAGGGCGGACAGGGCCTGGAAAACTGTTTTTT | CASSLGRTGPGKLFF
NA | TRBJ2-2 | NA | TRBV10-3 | TGTGCCATCGGGACCGACACCGGGGAGCTGTTTTTT | CAIGTDTGELFF
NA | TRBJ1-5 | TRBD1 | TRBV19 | TGTGCCAGTAGTATCGACAGGGGACGGGGGCCCCAGCATTTT | CASSIDRGRGPQHF
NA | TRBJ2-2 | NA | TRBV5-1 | TGCGCCAGCAGCCCCCGGGAGTGGGCCGGGGAGCTGTTTTTT | CASSPREWAGELFF
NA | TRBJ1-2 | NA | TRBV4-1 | TGCGCCAGCAGCCCCCGGGGGACCTACTATGGCTACACCTTC | CASSPRGTYYGYTF
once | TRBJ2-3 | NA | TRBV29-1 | TGCAGCGCACATCCGGACGGGACAAATACGCAGTATTTT | CSAHPDGTNTQYF
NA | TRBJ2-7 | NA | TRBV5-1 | TGCGCCAGCAGCTTGGTAACAGGGAGGGCGGAGCAGTACTTC | CASSLVTGRAEQYF
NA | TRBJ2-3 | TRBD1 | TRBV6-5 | TGTGCCAGCGCCATACAGGGGGGAGTTGCGCAGTATTTT | CASAIQGGVAQYF
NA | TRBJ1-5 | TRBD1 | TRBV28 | TGTGCCAGCAGCCCCCAGGGGGTTGGCAATCAGCCCCAGCATTTT | CASSPQGVGNQPQHF
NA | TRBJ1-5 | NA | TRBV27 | TGTGCCAGCAGTTTATTATCGGGACAGCCCCAGCATTTT | CASSLLSGQPQHF
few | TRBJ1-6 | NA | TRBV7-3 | TGTGCCAGCAGCTTCGGCAGACGAAATTCACCCCTCCACTTT | CASSFGRRNSPLHF
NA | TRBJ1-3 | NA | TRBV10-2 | TGCGCCAGCCTTGGAAACACCATATATTTT | CASLGNTIYF
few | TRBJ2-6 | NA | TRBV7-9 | TGTGCCAGCAGCTTAGTGTACCGGCCCCCGGGGGCCAACGTCCTGACTTTC | CASSLVYRPPGANVLTF
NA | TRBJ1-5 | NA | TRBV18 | TGTGCCAGCTCACCACTAGCAGGGCTAAGCAATCAGCCCCAGCATTTT | CASSPLAGLSNQPQHF
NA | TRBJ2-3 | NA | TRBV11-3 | TGTGCCAGCAGCCTGCAGGGGTCGGGTTACACAGATACGCAGTATTTT | CASSLQGSGYTDTQYF
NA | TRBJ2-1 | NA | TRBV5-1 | TGCGCCAGCAGCTTGAGGGCGGTCGCCTTTTACAATGAGCAGTTCTTC | CASSLRAVAFYNEQFF
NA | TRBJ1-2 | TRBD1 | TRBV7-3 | TGTGCCAGCAGCTTAACGGCACAGGGGGCCCGTGGCTACACCTTC | CASSLTAQGARGYTF
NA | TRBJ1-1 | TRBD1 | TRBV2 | TGTGCCAGCAGGGACAGGGGAGAGGGCACTGAAGCTTTCTTT | CASRDRGEGTEAFF
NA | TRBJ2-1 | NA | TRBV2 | TGTGCCAGCAGTGACCACAATGAGCAGTTCTTC | CASSDHNEQFF
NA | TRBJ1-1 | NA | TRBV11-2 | TGTGCCAGCAGCGTGCACAGGGTTGGGACTGAAGCTTTCTTT | CASSVHRVGTEAFF
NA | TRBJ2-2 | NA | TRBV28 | TGTGCCAGCAGTTCACCGCGCCGAAGAGTCGGGGAGCTGTTTTTT | CASSSPRRRVGELFF
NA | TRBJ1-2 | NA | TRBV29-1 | TGCAGCGTTGAAGAATCAGGGGCTCGGTTTGGCTACACCTTC | CSVEESGARFGYTF
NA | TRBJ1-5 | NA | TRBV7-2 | TGTGCCAGCAGCTTAGGTACGAGAAATCAGCCCCAGCATTTT | CASSLGTRNQPQHF
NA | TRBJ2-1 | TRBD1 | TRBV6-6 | TGTGCCAGCAGTTACTCGACAGGGAGCTCCTACAATGAGCAGTTCTTC | CASSYSTGSSYNEQFF
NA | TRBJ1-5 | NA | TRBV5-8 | TGTGCCAGCAGCTTGATAGACCATGGGCCCCAGCATTTT | CASSLIDHGPQHF
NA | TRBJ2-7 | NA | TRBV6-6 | TGTGCCAGCAGTCTCCCGGGGGAGTCCTACGAGCAGTACTTC | CASSLPGESYEQYF
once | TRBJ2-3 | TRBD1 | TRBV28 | TGTGCCAGCACTCTCTCAGGGGGCGGCACAGATACGCAGTATTTT | CASTLSGGGTDTQYF
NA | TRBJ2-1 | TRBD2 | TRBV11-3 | TGTGCCAGCAGCTTAGGCGGCGGGAGGCGCAATGAGCAGTTCTTC | CASSLGGGRRNEQFF
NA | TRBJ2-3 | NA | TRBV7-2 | TGTGCCAGCAGCTTAGACGGGGGATCCACAGATACGCAGTATTTT | CASSLDGGSTDTQYF
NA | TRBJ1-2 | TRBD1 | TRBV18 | TGTGCCAGCTCACTCACAGGGGTGATGGATGGCTACACCTTC | CASSLTGVMDGYTF
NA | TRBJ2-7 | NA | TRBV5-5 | TGTGCCAGCAGCACGTCTAGCGAGACACTCTCCTACGAGCAGTACTTC | CASSTSSETLSYEQYF
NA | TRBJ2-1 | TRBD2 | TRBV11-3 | TGTGCCAGCAGCTTATGGTCTAGCGGGGGGAACAATGAGCAGTTCTTC | CASSLWSSGGNNEQFF
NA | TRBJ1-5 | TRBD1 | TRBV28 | TGTGCCAGCAGTTTACCGGGACAGGGGGAACAGCCCCAGCATTTT | CASSLPGQGEQPQHF
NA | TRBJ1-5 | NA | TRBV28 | TGTGCCAGCAGCCTGGACTCGAGTCAGCCCCAGCATTTT | CASSLDSSQPQHF
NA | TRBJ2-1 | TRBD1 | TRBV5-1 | TGCGCCAGCAGCCGAGGGGACAGTCCCTTGGACAATGAGCAGTTCTTC | CASSRGDSPLDNEQFF